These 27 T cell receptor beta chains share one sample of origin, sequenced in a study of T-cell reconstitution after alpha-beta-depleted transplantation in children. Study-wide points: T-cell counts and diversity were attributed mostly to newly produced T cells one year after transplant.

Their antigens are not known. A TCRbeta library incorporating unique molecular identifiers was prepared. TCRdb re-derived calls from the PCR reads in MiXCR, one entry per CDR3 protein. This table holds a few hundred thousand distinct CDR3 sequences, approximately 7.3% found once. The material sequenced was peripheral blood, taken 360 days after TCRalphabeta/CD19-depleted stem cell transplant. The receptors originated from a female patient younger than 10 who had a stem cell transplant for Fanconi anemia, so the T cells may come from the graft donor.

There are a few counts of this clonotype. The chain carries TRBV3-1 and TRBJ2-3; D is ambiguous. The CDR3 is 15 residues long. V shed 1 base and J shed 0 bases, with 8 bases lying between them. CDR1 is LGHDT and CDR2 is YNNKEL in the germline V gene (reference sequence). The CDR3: CASSQAGSSTDTQYF. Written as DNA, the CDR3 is TGTGCCAGCAGCCAAGCGGGCTCTAGCACAGATACGCAGTATTTT.

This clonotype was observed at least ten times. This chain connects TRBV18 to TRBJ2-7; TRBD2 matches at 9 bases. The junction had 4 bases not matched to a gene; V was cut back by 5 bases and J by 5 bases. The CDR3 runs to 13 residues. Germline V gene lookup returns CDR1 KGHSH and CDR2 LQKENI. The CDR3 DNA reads TGTGCCAGCTCAGGTATAGCGGGAGACGAGCAGTACTTC. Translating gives CASSGIAGDEQYF.

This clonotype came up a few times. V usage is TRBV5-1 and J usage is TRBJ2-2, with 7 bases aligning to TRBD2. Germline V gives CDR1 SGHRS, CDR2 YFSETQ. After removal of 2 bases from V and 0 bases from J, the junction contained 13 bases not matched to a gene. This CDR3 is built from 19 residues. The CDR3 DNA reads TGCGCCAGCAGCTTCATATTCCTCGGGGGGACTGCGAACACCGGGGAGCTGTTTTTT. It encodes CASSFIFLGGTANTGELFF.

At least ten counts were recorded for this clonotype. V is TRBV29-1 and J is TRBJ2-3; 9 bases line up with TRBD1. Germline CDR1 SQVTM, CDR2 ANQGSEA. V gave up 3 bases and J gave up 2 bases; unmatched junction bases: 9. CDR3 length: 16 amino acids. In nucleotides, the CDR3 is TGCAGCGTTGAGCAGTACAGGGGGCGGATCACAGATACGCAGTATTTT. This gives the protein CSVEQYRGRITDTQYF.

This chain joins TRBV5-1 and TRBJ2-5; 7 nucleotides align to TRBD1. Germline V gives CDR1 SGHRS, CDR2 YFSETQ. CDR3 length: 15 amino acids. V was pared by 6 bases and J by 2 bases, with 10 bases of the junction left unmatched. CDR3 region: CASTRDSLPQETQYF. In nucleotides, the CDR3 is TGCGCCAGCACCCGGGACAGCCTCCCTCAAGAGACCCAGTACTTC.

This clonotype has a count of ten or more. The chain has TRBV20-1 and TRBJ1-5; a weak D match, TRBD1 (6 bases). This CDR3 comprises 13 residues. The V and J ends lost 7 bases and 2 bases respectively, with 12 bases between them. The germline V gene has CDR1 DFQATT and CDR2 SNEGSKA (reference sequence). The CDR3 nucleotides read TGCAGTGTATTTGCAGGGGGCAATCAGCCCCAGCATTTT. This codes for CSVFAGGNQPQHF.

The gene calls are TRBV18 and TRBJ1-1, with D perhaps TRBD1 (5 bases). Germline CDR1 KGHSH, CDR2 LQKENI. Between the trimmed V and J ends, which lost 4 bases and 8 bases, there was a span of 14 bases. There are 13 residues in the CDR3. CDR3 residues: CASSLYRNREAFF. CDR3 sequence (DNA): TGTGCCAGCTCACTTTACAGGAACCGGGAAGCTTTCTTT.

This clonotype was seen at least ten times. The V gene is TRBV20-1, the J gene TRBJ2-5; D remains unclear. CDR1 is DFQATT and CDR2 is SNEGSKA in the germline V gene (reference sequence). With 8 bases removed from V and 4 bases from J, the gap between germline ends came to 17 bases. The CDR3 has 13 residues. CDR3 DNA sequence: TGCAGTACCTTAAATTCGCTTCGAGAGACCCAGTACTTC. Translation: CSTLNSLRETQYF.

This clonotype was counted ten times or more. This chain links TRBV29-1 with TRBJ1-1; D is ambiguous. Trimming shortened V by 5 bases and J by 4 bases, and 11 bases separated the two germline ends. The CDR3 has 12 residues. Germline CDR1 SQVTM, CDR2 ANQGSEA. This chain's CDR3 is CSVRTGGTEAFF. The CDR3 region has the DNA TGCAGCGTTCGAACGGGCGGCACTGAAGCTTTCTTT.

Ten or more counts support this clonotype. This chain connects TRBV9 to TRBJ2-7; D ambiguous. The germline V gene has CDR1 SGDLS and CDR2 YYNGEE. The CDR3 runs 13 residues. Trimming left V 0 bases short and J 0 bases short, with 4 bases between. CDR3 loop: CASSVEDSYEQYF. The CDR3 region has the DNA TGTGCCAGCAGCGTAGAGGACTCCTACGAGCAGTACTTC.

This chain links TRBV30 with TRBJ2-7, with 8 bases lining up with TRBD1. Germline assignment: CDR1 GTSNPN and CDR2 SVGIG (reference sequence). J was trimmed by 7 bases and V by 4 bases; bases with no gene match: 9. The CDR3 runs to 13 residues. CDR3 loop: CAWKGQGAGEQYF. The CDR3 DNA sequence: TGTGCCTGGAAGGGGCAGGGGGCTGGTGAGCAGTACTTC.

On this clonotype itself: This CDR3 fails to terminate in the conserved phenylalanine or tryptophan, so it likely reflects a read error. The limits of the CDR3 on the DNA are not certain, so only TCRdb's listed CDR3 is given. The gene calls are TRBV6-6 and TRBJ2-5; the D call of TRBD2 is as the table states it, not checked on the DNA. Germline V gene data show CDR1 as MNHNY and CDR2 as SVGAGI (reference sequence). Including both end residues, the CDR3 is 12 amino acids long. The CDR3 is CASSYSPGLSYL.

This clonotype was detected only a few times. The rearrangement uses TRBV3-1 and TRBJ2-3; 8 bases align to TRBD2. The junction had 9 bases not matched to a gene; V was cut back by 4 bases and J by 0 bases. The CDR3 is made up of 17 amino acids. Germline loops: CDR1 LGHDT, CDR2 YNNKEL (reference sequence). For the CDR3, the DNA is TGTGCCAGCAGCCTCCGATTAGCGGGGCCTAGCACAGATACGCAGTATTTT. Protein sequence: CASSLRLAGPSTDTQYF.

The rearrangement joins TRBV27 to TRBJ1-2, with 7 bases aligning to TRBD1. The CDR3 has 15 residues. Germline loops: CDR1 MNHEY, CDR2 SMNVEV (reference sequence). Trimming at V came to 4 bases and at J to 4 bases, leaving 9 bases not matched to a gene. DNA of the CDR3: TGTGCCAGCAGTTCTCCGGGACAGCTAAGCTATGGCTACACCTTC. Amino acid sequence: CASSSPGQLSYGYTF.

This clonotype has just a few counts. CDR3 nucleotide sequence: TGCGCCAGCAGCCAAGACAGACGAGCAGGGTCTGGAAACACCATATATTTT. This translates into CASSQDRRAGSGNTIYF. The J gene is TRBJ1-3, the V gene TRBV4-3, with a possible D match to TRBD1 (5 bases). The CDR3 covers 17 residues. CDR1 and CDR2 (germline): LGHNA, YSLEER. V lost 0 bases, J lost 1 base, and 13 bases lay in between.

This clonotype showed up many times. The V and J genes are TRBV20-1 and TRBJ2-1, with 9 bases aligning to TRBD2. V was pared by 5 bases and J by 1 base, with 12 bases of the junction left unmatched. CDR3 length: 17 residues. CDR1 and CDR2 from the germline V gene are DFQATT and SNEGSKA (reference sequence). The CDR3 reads CSAPFLIAGDSYNEQFF. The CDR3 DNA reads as TGCAGTGCTCCCTTTCTCATAGCGGGAGATTCCTACAATGAGCAGTTCTTC.

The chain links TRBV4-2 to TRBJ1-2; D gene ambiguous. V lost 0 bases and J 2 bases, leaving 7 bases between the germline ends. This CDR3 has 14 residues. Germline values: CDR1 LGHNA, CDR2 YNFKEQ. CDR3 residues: CASSQEGSNYGYTF. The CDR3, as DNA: TGTGCCAGCAGCCAAGAGGGCAGCAACTATGGCTACACCTTC.

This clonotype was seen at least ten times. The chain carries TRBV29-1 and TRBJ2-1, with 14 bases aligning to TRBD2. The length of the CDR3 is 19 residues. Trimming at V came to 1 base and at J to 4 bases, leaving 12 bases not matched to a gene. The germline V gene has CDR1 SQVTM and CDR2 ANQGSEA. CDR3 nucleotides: TGCAGCGTTGAAGGTATAGGGGGGACTAGCGGGAGCCTTTACAATGAGCAGTTCTTC. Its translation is CSVEGIGGTSGSLYNEQFF.

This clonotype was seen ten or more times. The CDR3 DNA follows: TGCAGCGTTGATGCGGGAGGAGGGCAGTACTTC. Residues: CSVDAGGGQYF. The chain combines TRBV29-1 with TRBJ2-7, with 8 bases aligning to TRBD2. The CDR3 extends over 11 amino acids. The germline gives CDR1 SQVTM, CDR2 ANQGSEA. V lost 3 bases and J lost 9; bases outside the gene matches: 4.

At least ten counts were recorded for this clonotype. DNA of the CDR3: TGTGCCACCGAGCCGGGGACAGGGGGCAATCAGCCCCAGCATTTT. Translation gives CATEPGTGGNQPQHF. The chain carries TRBV15 and TRBJ1-5, with TRBD1 matching over 10 bases. Germline V gene data show CDR1 as LNHNV and CDR2 as YYDKDF (reference sequence). The CDR3 sequence is 15 residues long. With V trimmed by 8 bases and J by 2 bases, 6 bases remained unmatched.

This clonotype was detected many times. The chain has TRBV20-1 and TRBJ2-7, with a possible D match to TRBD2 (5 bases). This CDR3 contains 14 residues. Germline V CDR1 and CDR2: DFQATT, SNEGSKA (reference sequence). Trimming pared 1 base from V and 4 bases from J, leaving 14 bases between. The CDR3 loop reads CSARAQDAGYEQYF. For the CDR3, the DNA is TGCAGTGCTAGAGCCCAGGATGCGGGTTACGAGCAGTACTTC.

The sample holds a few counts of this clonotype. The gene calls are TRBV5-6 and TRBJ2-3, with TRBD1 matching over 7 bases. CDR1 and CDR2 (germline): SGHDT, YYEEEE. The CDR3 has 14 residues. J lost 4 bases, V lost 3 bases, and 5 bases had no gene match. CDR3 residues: CASSSKTGSDTQYF. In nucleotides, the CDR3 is TGTGCCAGCAGCTCGAAGACAGGGTCAGATACGCAGTATTTT.

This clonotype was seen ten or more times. The CDR3 loop reads CASSVYSTGELFF. CDR3 nucleotides: TGTGCCAGCAGCGTTTATAGCACCGGGGAGCTGTTTTTT. This sequence joins TRBV9 and TRBJ2-2; no definite D call. V was shortened by 2 bases and J by 4 bases, with 6 bases between the two germline ends. Per the germline V gene, CDR1 is SGDLS and CDR2 is YYNGEE. There are 13 residues in the CDR3.

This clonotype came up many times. The CDR3 DNA sequence: TGCAGTGCTCCAGTGCGCCCGGACAGCCCTCCCTATGGCTACACCTTC. It specifies CSAPVRPDSPPYGYTF. This chain uses TRBV20-1 with TRBJ1-2, with a weak D call TRBD1 (6 bases). CDR1 and CDR2 from the germline V gene are DFQATT and SNEGSKA (reference sequence). The ends were cut back, 5 bases at V and 4 bases at J, with 23 bases in the middle. The CDR3 has 16 amino acids.

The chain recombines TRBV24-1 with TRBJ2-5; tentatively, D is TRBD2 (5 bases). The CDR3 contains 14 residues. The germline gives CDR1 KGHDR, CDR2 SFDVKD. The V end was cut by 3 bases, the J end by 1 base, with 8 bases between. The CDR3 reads CATSDMSGQETQYF. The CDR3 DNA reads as TGTGCCACCAGTGATATGAGCGGCCAAGAGACCCAGTACTTC.

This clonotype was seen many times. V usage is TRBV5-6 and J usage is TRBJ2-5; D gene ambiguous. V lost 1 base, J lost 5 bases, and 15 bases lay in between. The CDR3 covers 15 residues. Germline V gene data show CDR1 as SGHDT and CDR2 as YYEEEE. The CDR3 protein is CASSLLKGVMETQYF. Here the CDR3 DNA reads TGTGCCAGCAGCTTGCTCAAGGGTGTAATGGAGACCCAGTACTTC.

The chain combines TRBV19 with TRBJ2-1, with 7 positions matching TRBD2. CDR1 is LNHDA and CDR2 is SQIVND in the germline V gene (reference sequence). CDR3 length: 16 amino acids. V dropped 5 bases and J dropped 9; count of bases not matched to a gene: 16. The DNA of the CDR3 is TGTGCCAGTAGTGTTGAAGCGGGATATGGAACGATTGAGCAGTTCTTC. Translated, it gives CASSVEAGYGTIEQFF.